These 3 T cell receptor beta chains were sequenced from one sample in a study of OX40 agonist ivuxolimab in advanced cancers. Method: immunoSEQ multiplex PCR; TCRdb's copy keeps in-frame clones and lacks some. The data hold almost 70,000 clones, with 85% to 90% observed a single time. Here the sequenced sample was CD4+ or CD8+ T cells sorted from blood, taken in a trial of the OX40 agonist ivuxolimab. The receptors shown here come from an adult with an advanced solid tumor such as melanoma, head and neck, liver or kidney cancer.

CDR3 amino acids: CATSRDLRNANQPQHF. In DNA form, the CDR3 reads TGTGCCACCAGCAGAGATTTGCGGAACGCCAATCAGCCCCAGCATTTT. The rearrangement joins TRBV15 to TRBJ1-5; no clear D. The CDR3 is 16 amino acids. CDR1 and CDR2 from the germline V gene are LNHNV and YYDKDF (reference sequence). The V end was cut by 0 bases, the J end by 3 bases, with 12 bases between.

In DNA form, the CDR3 reads TGTGCCAGCAGTGGGACGGACAGGGGGAGCTATGGCTACACCTTC. It specifies CASSGTDRGSYGYTF. The chain joins TRBV27 to TRBJ1-2; the match to TRBD1 covers 10 bases. Germline lookup yields CDR1 MNHEY and CDR2 SMNVEV (reference sequence). CDR3 length: 15 residues. The junction had 7 bases not matched to a gene; V was cut back by 5 bases and J by 4 bases.

The chain combines TRBV7-2 with TRBJ2-7; 7 nucleotides align to TRBD1. Looked up from germline, CDR1 is SGHTA and CDR2 is FQGNSA. V lost 3 bases to trimming and J lost 6 bases; unmatched junction nucleotides: 5. The CDR3 is 13 residues long. CDR3 DNA: TGTGCCAGCAGCTTCGAGACAGGGTCCGAGCAGTACTTC. As protein: CASSFETGSEQYF.